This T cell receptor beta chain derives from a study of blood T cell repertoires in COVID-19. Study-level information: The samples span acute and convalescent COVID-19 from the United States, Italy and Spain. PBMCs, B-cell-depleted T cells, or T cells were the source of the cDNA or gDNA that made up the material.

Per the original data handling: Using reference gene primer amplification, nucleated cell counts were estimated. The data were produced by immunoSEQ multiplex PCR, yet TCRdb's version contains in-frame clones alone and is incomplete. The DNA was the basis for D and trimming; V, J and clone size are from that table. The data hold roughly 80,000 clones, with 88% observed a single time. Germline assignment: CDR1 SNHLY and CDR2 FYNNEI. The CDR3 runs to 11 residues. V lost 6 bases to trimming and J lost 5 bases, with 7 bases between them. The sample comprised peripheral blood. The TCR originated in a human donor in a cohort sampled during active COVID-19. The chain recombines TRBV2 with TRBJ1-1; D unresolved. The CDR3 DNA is TGTGCCAGCAGAGGGAGGACTGAAGCTTTCTTT. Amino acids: CASRGRTEAFF.